The clone carrying this T cell receptor beta chain has a single count. Per the authors' pipeline: Reference gene primer amplification in the assay estimated nucleated cell counts. TCRdb's copy holds only in-frame clones and misses some; the assay was immunoSEQ multiplex PCR. V, J and clone size derive from that table, while D and trimming were established from the DNA sequence. Found here are roughly 200,000 clones, 70% to 90% of them singletons; the top ten hold over 15%. The Seattle patients, enrolled during active infection, were followed longitudinally. This sample was taken from a study of blood T cell repertoires in COVID-19. Overall study context: From T cells, B-cell-depleted T cells, or PBMCs came the material, which was cDNA or gDNA.

Trimming at V came to 7 bases and at J to 4 bases, leaving 7 bases not matched to a gene. CDR3 length: 13 amino acids. Looked up from germline, CDR1 is SGHRS and CDR2 is YFSETQ. The chain employs TRBV5-1 and TRBJ2-5; TRBD1 matches at 7 bases. The receptor's source is a person between 70 and 80 years old with COVID-19, enrolled during active disease. Specimen: peripheral blood. This CDR3 is CASSTGTGETQYF. CDR3 sequence (DNA): TGCGCCAGCTCGACAGGGACGGGAGAGACCCAGTACTTC.